This passage covers 17 T cell receptor beta chains from one sample sequenced in a study of response to subunit inactivated influenza vaccine. Each CDR3 protein gets one entry after TCRdb re-called the RT-PCR reads with MiXCR. The table lists about 480,000 distinct CDR3 sequences, about 25% of them singletons. The input for sequencing was CD4+ T cells sorted from PBMCs, taken around 5 days after vaccination. The origin of the receptors is a man aged 45 to 65 who received an inactivated influenza vaccine.

This chain uses TRBV7-2 with TRBJ2-3, with TRBD1 identical over 7 bases. This CDR3 comprises 16 residues. Germline values: CDR1 SGHTA, CDR2 FQGNSA. V lost 3 bases to trimming and J lost 2 bases; unmatched junction nucleotides: 8. The CDR3 DNA sequence: TGTGCCAGCAGCTTCGACCAGGACAGGCCCACAGATACGCAGTATTTT. It yields the protein CASSFDQDRPTDTQYF.

The sample holds a few counts of this clonotype. The genes are TRBV5-5 and TRBJ2-2; TRBD2 aligns across 8 bases. Per the germline V gene, CDR1 is SGHKS and CDR2 is YYEKEE (reference sequence). Trimming took 3 bases from V and 5 from J; bases not matched to a gene: 6. The CDR3 runs to 15 residues. In DNA, the CDR3 is TGTGCCAGCAGCTGGCTAGCGGGCGGGACCGGGGAGCTGTTTTTT. It specifies CASSWLAGGTGELFF.

The CDR3 is CASSASTGYNSPLHF. The CDR3 DNA reads TGTGCCAGCAGCGCCTCCACAGGTTATAATTCACCCCTCCACTTT. The chain joins TRBV27 to TRBJ1-6, with D perhaps TRBD1 (5 bases). In germline, CDR1 is MNHEY, CDR2 SMNVEV (reference sequence). Between the trimmed V and J ends, which lost 6 bases and 4 bases, there was a span of 13 bases. This CDR3 comprises 15 residues.

This chain's CDR3 is CASSSGTKNNEQFF. The CDR3 region has the DNA TGTGCCAGCAGTTCGGGGACGAAAAACAATGAGCAGTTCTTC. The chain combines TRBV6-5 with TRBJ2-1, with D perhaps being TRBD1 or TRBD2 (5 bases each). Germline V lookup: CDR1 MNHEY, CDR2 SVGAGI. Trimming left V 4 bases short and J 5 bases short, with 12 bases between. This CDR3 contains 14 residues.

J is TRBJ2-3 and V is TRBV30, with TRBD2 identical over 10 bases. The CDR3 extends over 13 amino acids. Germline V gene data show CDR1 as GTSNPN and CDR2 as SVGIG (reference sequence). V shed 5 bases and J 8 bases; nucleotides not matched to a gene: 7. CDR3 residues: CAWALVAGGTQYF. In DNA form, the CDR3 reads TGTGCCTGGGCGTTGGTAGCGGGAGGTACGCAGTATTTT.

This clonotype showed up just a few times. This chain joins TRBV7-8 and TRBJ2-7; D is possibly TRBD1 or TRBD2 (5 bases each). CDR3 length equals 15 residues. Per germline, CDR1 SGHVS and CDR2 FQNEAQ. V was clipped by 1 base and J by 5 bases, with 15 bases between them. The CDR3: CASSLVSGDGDEQYF. The CDR3 coding sequence is TGTGCCAGCAGCTTAGTGTCCGGGGACGGGGACGAGCAGTACTTC.

This clonotype was seen only a few times. This CDR3 is CASSLGGTSGASYEQYF. The CDR3 DNA sequence: TGCGCCAGCAGCTTGGGAGGGACTAGCGGGGCCTCCTACGAGCAGTACTTC. This rearrangement joins TRBV5-1 to TRBJ2-7; TRBD2 aligns across 13 bases. The length of the CDR3 is 17 residues. With V trimmed by 0 bases and J by 0 bases, 3 bases remained unmatched. Germline lookup yields CDR1 SGHRS and CDR2 YFSETQ.

The chain uses TRBV11-2 and TRBJ1-3; D possibly corresponds to TRBD1 (5 bases). The CDR3 totals 14 residues. CDR1 is SGHAT and CDR2 is FQNNGV in the germline V gene. The V and J ends lost 4 bases and 3 bases respectively, with 10 bases between them. The CDR3 loop reads CASSSQGLGNTIYF. The CDR3 DNA reads as TGTGCCAGCAGCTCCCAGGGTCTTGGAAACACCATATATTTT. Using reference TRBV11-2 and TRBJ1-3 for the parts outside the CDR3, the full variable domain is EAGVAQSPRYKIIEKRQSVAFWCNPISGHATLYWYQQILGQGPKLLIQFQNNGVVDDSQLPKDRFSAERLKGVDSTLKIQPAKLEDSAVYLCASSSQGLGNTIYFGEGSWLTVV.

The rearrangement joins TRBV7-9 to TRBJ2-5; D uncertain. The CDR3 totals 13 residues. V was trimmed by 3 bases and J by 5 bases, leaving 10 bases between them. Germline V gene data show CDR1 as SEHNR and CDR2 as FQNEAQ (reference sequence). The CDR3 loop is CASSFTARETQYF. As DNA, the CDR3 is TGTGCCAGCAGCTTTACAGCTCGGGAGACCCAGTACTTC.

This clonotype has only a few counts. This chain uses TRBV10-3 with TRBJ2-5; 9 bases are a match to TRBD2. Germline lookup yields CDR1 ENHRY and CDR2 SYGVKD. V lost 4 bases to trimming and J lost 1 base; unmatched junction nucleotides: 4. CDR3 length: 15 amino acids. Here the CDR3 DNA reads TGTGCCATCAGTGCGCTAGCGGGACCCCAAGAGACCCAGTACTTC. It encodes CAISALAGPQETQYF.

This clonotype has only a few counts. The chain couples TRBV5-1 to TRBJ2-2, with 8 nucleotides matching TRBD1. This CDR3 spans 15 amino acids. The germline gives CDR1 SGHRS, CDR2 YFSETQ. Losses at the gene ends were 0 bases for V and 5 bases for J; bases not matched to a gene: 3. The CDR3 nucleotides are TGCGCCAGCAGCTTGGGGGACAGGTTTACCGGGGAGCTGTTTTTT. Amino acids: CASSLGDRFTGELFF.

The sample holds a few counts of this clonotype. The genes are TRBV6-1 and TRBJ2-2, with 13 bases identical to TRBD2. This CDR3 is built from 16 residues. Germline lookup yields CDR1 MNHNS and CDR2 SASEGT. The trim removed 5 bases at V and 7 bases at J, leaving 7 bases unmatched. The CDR3 reads CASSPGLAGVGGELFF. DNA of the CDR3: TGTGCCAGCAGTCCAGGACTAGCGGGGGTCGGCGGGGAGCTGTTTTTT.

V gene TRBV4-2 combines with J gene TRBJ2-4, with a weak D call TRBD2 (5 bases). CDR3 length equals 15 residues. Germline assignment: CDR1 LGHNA and CDR2 YNFKEQ. V lost 4 bases and J lost 3, with 13 bases in between. CDR3 nucleotides: TGTGCCAGCAGCCCCGGCGGGCGGAGCAAAAACATTCAGTACTTC. This translates into CASSPGGRSKNIQYF.

There are a few counts of this clonotype. The chain recombines TRBV5-5 with TRBJ2-5, with 8 bases aligning to TRBD1. Germline V lookup: CDR1 SGHKS, CDR2 YYEKEE (reference sequence). V was clipped by 4 bases and J by 4 bases; unmatched bases: 6. The CDR3 sequence is 14 residues long. The CDR3 reads CASSAGQGGETQYF. The DNA for the CDR3 is TGTGCCAGCAGCGCTGGACAGGGAGGAGAGACCCAGTACTTC.

The chain joins TRBV29-1 to TRBJ2-7; no firm D call. The CDR3 spans 13 residues. CDR1 and CDR2 (germline): SQVTM, ANQGSEA. V was cut by 5 bases and J by 0 bases, with 11 bases left in between. This CDR3 reads CSVKGRSSYEQYF. CDR3 sequence (DNA): TGCAGCGTTAAGGGTCGAAGCTCCTACGAGCAGTACTTC.

The table lists this clonotype with many counts. The CDR3 protein is CASSLLATDTQYF. The DNA for the CDR3 is TGTGCCAGCAGTTTACTGGCAACAGATACGCAGTATTTT. The chain is built from TRBV12-3 or TRBV12-4 and TRBJ2-3, with D uncertain. Trimming stripped 2 bases from V and 3 bases from J, with 6 bases between. The CDR3 loop spans 13 amino acids.

The J gene is TRBJ2-1, the V gene TRBV21-1; the D segment call TRBD1 is taken from the table without a DNA check. TRBV21-1 is a recognized pseudogene. This CDR3 comprises 15 residues. This CDR3 is CASSSCAGRYNEQFF. For the CDR3, the DNA is TGTGCCAGCAGCAGTTGCGCGGGACGCTACAATGAGCAGTTCTTC.